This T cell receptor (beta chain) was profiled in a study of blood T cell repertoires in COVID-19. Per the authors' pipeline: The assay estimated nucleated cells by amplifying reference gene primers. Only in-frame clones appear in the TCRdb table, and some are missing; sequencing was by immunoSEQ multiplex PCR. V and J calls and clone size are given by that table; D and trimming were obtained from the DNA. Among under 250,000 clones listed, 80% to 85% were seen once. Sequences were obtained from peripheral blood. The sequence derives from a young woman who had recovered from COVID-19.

As DNA, the CDR3 is TGTGCCAGCAGCCCCAAACGGGATTCACCCCTCCACTTT. It is translated as CASSPKRDSPLHF. This rearrangement joins TRBV7-3 to TRBJ1-6; unclear D gene. Per the germline V gene, CDR1 is SGHTA and CDR2 is FQGTGA. Trimming stripped 5 bases from V and 8 bases from J, with 10 bases between. This CDR3 is built from 13 residues. Drawing the rest from reference TRBV7-3 and TRBJ1-6, the complete variable domain is GAGVSQTPSNKVTEKGKYVELRCDPISGHTALYWYRQSLGQGPEFLIYFQGTGAADDSGLPNDRFFAVRPEGSVSTLKIQRTERGDSAVYLCASSPKRDSPLHFGNGTRLTVT.